One sample yielded the 23 T cell receptor beta chains listed below, sequenced in a study of quantifying T cell responses using KT2 cells. Study context: TCR alpha and beta constant-region primers primed reverse transcription of RNA.

The cDNA 3' end received a ligated oligonucleotide with a UMI. First-round PCR used 3 to 4 cycles and beta primers RC1.1 and RC1.2 covering TRBC1 and TRBC2. TCRdb re-analysed the UMI-ligation and nested PCR reads in MiXCR, keeping a single row per CDR3 protein. The table lists tens of thousands of distinct CDR3 sequences, roughly 8% of them singletons. Sequences were obtained from PBMCs spiked with cells of the T cell clone KT2. The receptors stem from a human donor.

There are many counts of this clonotype. This sequence joins TRBV29-1 and TRBJ2-3; a weak D match, TRBD1 (5 bases). The V gene lost 4 bases and the J gene lost 2 bases, with 10 bases spanning the gap. CDR1 is SQVTM, CDR2 ANQGSEA, per germline. There are 13 residues in the CDR3. CDR3 sequence: CSVAMTDTDTQYF. CDR3 DNA sequence: TGCAGCGTTGCTATGACAGACACAGATACGCAGTATTTT.

This clonotype turned up a few times. The CDR3 coding sequence is TGTGCCAGCAGTTTGAACAGGGGGGATCAGCCCCAGCATTTT. Residues: CASSLNRGDQPQHF. The rearrangement links TRBV12-3 or TRBV12-4 to TRBJ1-5; 8 positions agree with TRBD1. The length of the CDR3 is 14 residues. Trimming at V came to 3 bases and at J to 5 bases, leaving 3 bases not matched to a gene.

This clonotype was counted only a few times. The chain recombines TRBV2 with TRBJ1-2; possibly TRBD1 for D (5 bases). CDR3 length equals 12 residues. Trimming cost V 6 bases and J 6 bases, with 11 bases left between them. The germline gives CDR1 SNHLY, CDR2 FYNNEI. The CDR3 loop reads CASRSLRDGYTF. The DNA for the CDR3 is TGTGCCAGCAGATCACTCAGGGATGGCTACACCTTC.

At least ten counts were recorded for this clonotype. J is TRBJ1-4 and V is TRBV7-2; 8 bases line up with TRBD1. Per germline, CDR1 SGHTA and CDR2 FQGNSA. The length of the CDR3 is 16 residues. After removal of 5 bases from V and 8 bases from J, the junction contained 13 bases not matched to a gene. Here the CDR3 DNA reads TGTGCCAGCAGCACAGGGGGGACCCTTGGCGGGGAAAAACTGTTTTTT. Protein sequence: CASSTGGTLGGEKLFF.

This clonotype was found many times. The CDR3 coding sequence is TGTGCCAGCAGCCAAGGAGGGGGGGCCACAGATACGCAGTATTTT. It is translated as CASSQGGGATDTQYF. This chain connects TRBV4-2 to TRBJ2-3; D is perhaps TRBD2 (7 bases). The CDR3 covers 15 residues. Deletions cut 1 base from V and 2 bases from J, with 10 bases between. Germline assignment: CDR1 LGHNA and CDR2 YNFKEQ.

This clonotype was observed many times. This chain uses TRBV3-1 with TRBJ2-1, with D unresolved. V lost 2 bases, J lost 7 bases, and 3 bases lay in between. The CDR3 has 11 residues. Per the germline V gene, CDR1 is LGHDT and CDR2 is YNNKEL (reference sequence). CDR3 protein: CASSQLNEQFF. The DNA of the CDR3 is TGTGCCAGCAGCCAACTAAATGAGCAGTTCTTC.

The chain combines TRBV12-3 or TRBV12-4 with TRBJ2-1, with 10 bases identical to TRBD2. The CDR3 covers 15 residues. Losses at the gene ends were 5 bases for V and 8 bases for J; bases not matched to a gene: 9. The CDR3 DNA reads TGTGCCAGCAGTCCGAGCGGGAGGGCCAGGGATGAGCAGTTCTTC. It translates to CASSPSGRARDEQFF.

The V gene is TRBV7-8, the J gene TRBJ2-1; TRBD2 matches 11 bases. This CDR3 contains 15 residues. V gave up 0 bases and J gave up 6 bases; unmatched junction bases: 1. Germline lookup yields CDR1 SGHVS and CDR2 FQNEAQ. CDR3 DNA: TGTGCCAGCAGCTTAGCGGGACTAGCGGCCAATGAGCAGTTCTTC. As protein: CASSLAGLAANEQFF.

The gene calls are TRBV29-1 and TRBJ1-2, with D tentatively TRBD1 (6 bases). Germline V gene lookup returns CDR1 SQVTM and CDR2 ANQGSEA. V gave up 6 bases and J gave up 2 bases, with 10 bases separating them. The CDR3 is 12 residues long. CDR3 in amino acids: CSVFTGNYGYTF. CDR3 coding DNA: TGCAGCGTCTTCACAGGGAACTATGGCTACACCTTC.

At least ten counts were recorded for this clonotype. The chain recombines TRBV5-1 with TRBJ2-2; D uncertain. This CDR3 has 15 residues. The germline V and J ends were trimmed by 0 bases and 3 bases, with 9 bases remaining between them. The germline V gene encodes CDR1 SGHRS and CDR2 YFSETQ. Here the CDR3 DNA reads TGCGCCAGCAGCTTGGCCTTTTTGGACACCGGGGAGCTGTTTTTT. Protein: CASSLAFLDTGELFF.

This clonotype has a count of ten or more. CDR3 protein: CASSHHPGQPYNEQFF. CDR3 nucleotides: TGTGCCAGCAGTCACCACCCGGGACAGCCATACAATGAGCAGTTCTTC. This sequence joins TRBV12-3 or TRBV12-4 and TRBJ2-1; TRBD1 agrees at 7 bases. V lost 5 bases to trimming and J lost 4 bases; unmatched junction nucleotides: 11. The CDR3 spans 16 residues.

This rearrangement joins TRBV19 to TRBJ2-7; TRBD2 agrees at 7 bases. Trimming cost V 5 bases and J 5 bases; bases outside gene matches: 6. Per the germline V gene, CDR1 is LNHDA and CDR2 is SQIVND (reference sequence). The CDR3 is 13 residues long. The CDR3 is CASSAGGFDEQYF. The DNA of the CDR3 is TGTGCCAGTAGTGCCGGGGGGTTCGACGAGCAGTACTTC.

The chain uses TRBV5-1 and TRBJ2-1; D is unresolved. Germline loops: CDR1 SGHRS, CDR2 YFSETQ. Trimming left V 1 base short and J 0 bases short, with 8 bases between. CDR3 length: 15 residues. The CDR3 DNA follows: TGCGCCAGCAGCTTGTACGCTAGCTCCTACAATGAGCAGTTCTTC. Amino acids: CASSLYASSYNEQFF. Full variable domain (rest looked up from reference TRBV5-1 and TRBJ2-1): KAGVTQTPRYLIKTRGQQVTLSCSPISGHRSVSWYQQTPGQGLQFLFEYFSETQRNKGNFPGRFSGRQFSNSRSEMNVSTLELGDSALYLCASSLYASSYNEQFFGPGTRLTVL.

The sample holds a few counts of this clonotype. The genes are TRBV30 and TRBJ1-3; D is uncertain. The CDR3 sequence is 12 residues long. V was cut by 8 bases and J by 3 bases, with 11 bases left in between. CDR1 is GTSNPN and CDR2 is SVGIG in the germline V gene (reference sequence). Written as DNA, the CDR3 is TGTGCCATGGAGGCAGATGGAAACACCATATATTTT. Translation gives CAMEADGNTIYF.

J is TRBJ2-1 and V is TRBV5-1; TRBD2 is a possible D gene (6 bases). Germline lookup yields CDR1 SGHRS and CDR2 YFSETQ. The CDR3 spans 14 residues. Trimming stripped 0 bases from V and 6 bases from J, with 10 bases between. CDR3 sequence reads: CASSLGGDFNEQFF. The CDR3, as DNA: TGCGCCAGCAGCTTGGGGGGGGATTTCAATGAGCAGTTCTTC.

The rearrangement uses TRBV6-4 and TRBJ2-2; D is unresolved. The CDR3 sequence is 14 residues long. Looked up from germline, CDR1 is MRHNA and CDR2 is SNTAGT. V was pared by 8 bases and J by 4 bases, with 14 bases between. The CDR3 reads CASSSDPSTGELFF. CDR3 DNA: TGTGCCAGCTCTTCTGACCCTTCCACCGGGGAGCTGTTTTTT.

This clonotype has a count of ten or more. In DNA, the CDR3 is TGTGCCAGCAGCTCCACCCGGACTGGGGGCAATGGCTACACCTTC. It is translated as CASSSTRTGGNGYTF. The chain joins TRBV7-2 to TRBJ1-2; possibly TRBD1 for D (6 bases). Germline V gives CDR1 SGHTA, CDR2 FQGNSA. V shed 4 bases and J shed 6 bases, with 18 bases lying between them. This CDR3 contains 15 residues.

J is TRBJ1-4 and V is TRBV27, with D possibly matching TRBD1 (6 bases). The CDR3 has 15 residues. V was cut by 5 bases and J by 0 bases, with 10 bases left in between. Germline CDR1 and CDR2: MNHEY and SMNVEV (reference sequence). The CDR3 spells CASSAYRATNEKLFF. CDR3 sequence (DNA): TGTGCCAGCAGTGCCTACAGGGCAACTAATGAAAAACTGTTTTTT.

This clonotype was seen repeatedly, ten times or more. V usage is TRBV29-1 and J usage is TRBJ2-7, with D possibly TRBD1 on 5 matching bases. Germline loops: CDR1 SQVTM, CDR2 ANQGSEA. There are 14 residues in the CDR3. V was shortened by 2 bases and J by 2 bases, with 13 bases between the two germline ends. DNA for the CDR3: TGCAGCGTTGAAAGTCCAGGGTCCCCCTACGAGCAGTACTTC. It encodes CSVESPGSPYEQYF.

The chain uses TRBV29-1 and TRBJ2-1; 9 nucleotides align to TRBD2. This CDR3 region has 12 residues. Unmatched junction bases numbered 1, after V lost 5 bases and J lost 5 bases. CDR1 and CDR2 from the germline V gene are SQVTM and ANQGSEA. CDR3 sequence (DNA): TGCAGCGTTTCTAGCGGGAACAATGAGCAGTTCTTC. Its protein product is CSVSSGNNEQFF.

The rearrangement uses TRBV29-1 and TRBJ2-3, with 10 bases that match TRBD2. Germline V gene lookup returns CDR1 SQVTM and CDR2 ANQGSEA. This CDR3 is built from 17 residues. V lost 7 bases and J lost 3; bases outside the gene matches: 16. Here the CDR3 reads CSASLAGGRVVTDTQYF. In DNA, the CDR3 is TGCAGCGCATCCTTAGCGGGAGGTCGTGTAGTTACAGATACGCAGTATTTT.

The chain recombines TRBV7-2 with TRBJ2-5; no clear D. The V gene's germline CDR1 is SGHTA and CDR2 FQGNSA. CDR3 length: 15 residues. The ends were cut back, 5 bases at V and 1 base at J, with 14 bases in the middle. The CDR3 is CASSPNGIAQETQYF. The CDR3 DNA is TGTGCCAGCAGCCCTAATGGGATTGCCCAAGAGACCCAGTACTTC.

There are many counts of this clonotype. This chain links TRBV6-4 with TRBJ2-3, with 13 bases fitting TRBD2. J gave up 4 bases and V 2 bases, and 0 bases lay outside the gene matches. The CDR3 length is 15 residues. Germline V lookup: CDR1 MRHNA, CDR2 SNTAGT. The CDR3 here is CASSDTSGGADTQYF. The CDR3, as DNA: TGTGCCAGCAGTGACACTAGCGGGGGGGCAGATACGCAGTATTTT.